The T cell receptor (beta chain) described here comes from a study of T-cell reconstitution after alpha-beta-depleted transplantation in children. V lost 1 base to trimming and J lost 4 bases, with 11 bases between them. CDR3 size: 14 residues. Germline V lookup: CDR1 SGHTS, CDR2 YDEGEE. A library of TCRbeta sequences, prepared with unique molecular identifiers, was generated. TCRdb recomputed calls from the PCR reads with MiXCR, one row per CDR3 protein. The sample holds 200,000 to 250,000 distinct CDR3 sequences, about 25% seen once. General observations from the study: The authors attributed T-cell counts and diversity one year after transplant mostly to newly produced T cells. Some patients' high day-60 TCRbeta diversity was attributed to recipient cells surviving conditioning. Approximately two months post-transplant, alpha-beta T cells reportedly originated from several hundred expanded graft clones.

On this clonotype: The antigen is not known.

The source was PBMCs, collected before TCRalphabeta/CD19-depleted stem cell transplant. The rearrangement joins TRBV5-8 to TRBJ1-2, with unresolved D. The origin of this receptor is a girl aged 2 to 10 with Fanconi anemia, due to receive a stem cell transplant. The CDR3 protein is CASSLMHRAYGYTF. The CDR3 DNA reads TGTGCCAGCAGCTTGATGCACAGAGCCTATGGCTACACCTTC.